Following are 6 T cell receptor beta chains from one sample sequenced in a study of shared clonotypes between healthy human individuals. CD45RO-negative cells were positively selected for CCR7, leaving out terminally differentiated effector memory CD45RA+ cells. Assay: immunoSEQ multiplex PCR; the TCRdb copy retains only in-frame clones and omits some. Of some 2 million clones in the sample, about 95% were seen once. Sequenced: naive CD8+ T cells sorted from blood. The receptors stem from a man aged 18 to 30 in good health.

The rearrangement joins TRBV6-6 to TRBJ1-4, with D unclear. Trimming pared 2 bases from V and 0 bases from J, leaving 10 bases between. The CDR3 sequence is 16 residues long. Per germline, CDR1 MNHNY and CDR2 SVGAGI (reference sequence). The CDR3 DNA reads as TGTGCCAGCAGTTACCGGGCGCGCCCAACTAATGAAAAACTGTTTTTT. Translation: CASSYRARPTNEKLFF.

This chain joins TRBV19 and TRBJ2-1, with unresolved D. Germline CDR1 reads LNHDA; CDR2 reads SQIVND (reference sequence). Deletions cut 1 base from V and 11 bases from J, with 12 bases between. This CDR3 has 13 amino acids. The CDR3 DNA sequence: TGTGCCAGTAGTATAGGGAGCCCAGGAAAGCAGTTCTTC. It translates to CASSIGSPGKQFF.

This clone showed up just once. The chain employs TRBV2 and TRBJ2-7; the match to TRBD1 covers 8 bases. J gave up 0 bases and V 8 bases, and 3 bases lay outside the gene matches. CDR3 length: 13 amino acids. Germline V lookup: CDR1 SNHLY, CDR2 FYNNEI. The DNA for the CDR3 is TGTGCCAGCGTGGGACAGGACTCCTACGAGCAGTACTTC. Protein product: CASVGQDSYEQYF.

The V gene is TRBV4-3, the J gene TRBJ2-5; TRBD2 matches at 7 bases. Per the germline V gene, CDR1 is LGHNA and CDR2 is YSLEER. With V trimmed by 1 base and J by 0 bases, 11 bases remained unmatched. CDR3 length equals 18 residues. The CDR3 protein is CASSQGWVSGGHQETQYF. The DNA for the CDR3 is TGCGCCAGCAGCCAAGGTTGGGTATCGGGAGGACACCAAGAGACCCAGTACTTC.

The genes are TRBV6-5 and TRBJ1-4; weak D call: TRBD1 (6 bases). V lost 4 bases and J 6 bases, leaving 18 bases between the germline ends. CDR1 and CDR2 from the germline V gene are MNHEY and SVGAGI. The CDR3 runs to 16 residues. DNA for the CDR3: TGTGCCAGCAGTTCGAAGTTCAGGGGCCTTGATGAAAAACTGTTTTTT. Protein: CASSSKFRGLDEKLFF.

This clone was recorded once. The chain is built from TRBV7-3 and TRBJ1-1, with D possibly TRBD1 on 6 matching bases. The CDR3 is 17 amino acids. Trimming removed 0 bases from V and 3 bases from J, with 17 bases in between. Germline CDR1 SGHTA, CDR2 FQGTGA. CDR3 in amino acids: CASSLTVLRGGYTEAFF. The DNA of the CDR3 is TGTGCCAGCAGCTTAACGGTCCTCAGGGGTGGGTACACTGAAGCTTTCTTT.